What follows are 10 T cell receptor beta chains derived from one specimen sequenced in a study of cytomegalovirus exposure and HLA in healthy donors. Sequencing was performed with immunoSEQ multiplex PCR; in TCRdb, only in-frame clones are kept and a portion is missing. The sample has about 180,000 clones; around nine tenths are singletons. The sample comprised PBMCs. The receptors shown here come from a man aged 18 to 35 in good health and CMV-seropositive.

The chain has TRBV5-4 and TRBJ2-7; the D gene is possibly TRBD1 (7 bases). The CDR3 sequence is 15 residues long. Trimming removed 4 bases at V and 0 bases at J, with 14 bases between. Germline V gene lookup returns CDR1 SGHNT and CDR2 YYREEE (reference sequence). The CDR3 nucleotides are TGTGCCAGCAGCCCAGGGGGGCGCGTCTCCTACGAGCAGTACTTC. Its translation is CASSPGGRVSYEQYF. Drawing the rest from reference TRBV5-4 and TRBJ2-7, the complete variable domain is ETGVTQSPTHLIKTRGQQVTLRCSSQSGHNTVSWYQQALGQGPQFIFQYYREEENGRGNFPPRFSGLQFPNYSSELNVNALELDDSALYLCASSPGGRVSYEQYFGPGTRLTVT.

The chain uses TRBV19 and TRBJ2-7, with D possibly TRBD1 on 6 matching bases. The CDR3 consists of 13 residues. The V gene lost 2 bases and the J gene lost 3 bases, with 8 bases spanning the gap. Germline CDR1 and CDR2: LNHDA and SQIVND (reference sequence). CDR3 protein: CASSIRGGYEQYF. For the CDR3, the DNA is TGTGCCAGTAGTATAAGAGGGGGCTACGAGCAGTACTTC.

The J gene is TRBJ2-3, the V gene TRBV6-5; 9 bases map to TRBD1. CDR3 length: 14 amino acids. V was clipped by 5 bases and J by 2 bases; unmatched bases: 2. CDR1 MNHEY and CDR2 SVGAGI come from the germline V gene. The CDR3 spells CASSRQGVTDTQYF. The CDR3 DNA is TGTGCCAGCAGTAGACAGGGGGTCACAGATACGCAGTATTTT.

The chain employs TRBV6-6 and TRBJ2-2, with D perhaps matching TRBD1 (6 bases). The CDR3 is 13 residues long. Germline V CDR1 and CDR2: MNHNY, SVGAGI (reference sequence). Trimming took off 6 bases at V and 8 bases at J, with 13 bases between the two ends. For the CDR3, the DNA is TGTGCCAGCAGCACAGGGTTTTCTGGGGAGCTGTTTTTT. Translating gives CASSTGFSGELFF.

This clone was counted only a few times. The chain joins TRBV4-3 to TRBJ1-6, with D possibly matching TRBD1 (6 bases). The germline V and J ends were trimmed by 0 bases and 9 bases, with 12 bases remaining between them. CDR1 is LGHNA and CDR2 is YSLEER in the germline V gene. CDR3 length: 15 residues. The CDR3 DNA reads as TGCGCCAGCAGCCAAGACGCGGGGGCCGGTTCACCCCTCCACTTT. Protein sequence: CASSQDAGAGSPLHF.

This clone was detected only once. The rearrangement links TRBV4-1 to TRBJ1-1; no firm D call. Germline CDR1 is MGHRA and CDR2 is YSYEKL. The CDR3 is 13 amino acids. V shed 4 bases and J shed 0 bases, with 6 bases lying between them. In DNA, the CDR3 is TGCGCCAGCAGCCCTGCTATGAACACTGAAGCTTTCTTT. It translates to CASSPAMNTEAFF.

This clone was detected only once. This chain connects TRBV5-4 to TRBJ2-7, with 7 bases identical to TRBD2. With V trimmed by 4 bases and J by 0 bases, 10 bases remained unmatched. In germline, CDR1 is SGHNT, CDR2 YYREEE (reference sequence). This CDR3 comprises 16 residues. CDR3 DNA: TGTGCCAGCAGCCCTGGCGGGAGTTCTGGCTCCTACGAGCAGTACTTC. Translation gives CASSPGGSSGSYEQYF.

The DNA of the CDR3 is TGTGCCAGCAGCTTGACAGGGAGTGACGAGCAGTACTTC. This gives the protein CASSLTGSDEQYF. This chain links TRBV7-3 with TRBJ2-7, with 7 nucleotides matching TRBD1. V dropped 3 bases and J dropped 5; count of bases not matched to a gene: 4. This CDR3 comprises 13 residues. Germline CDR1 SGHTA, CDR2 FQGTGA.

In DNA form, the CDR3 reads TGTGCCAGCAGCTTTTCCGCAGCTAACTATGGCTACACCTTC. Translating it yields CASSFSAANYGYTF. This rearrangement joins TRBV11-2 to TRBJ1-2; D is unclear. Germline V gene data show CDR1 as SGHAT and CDR2 as FQNNGV. The CDR3 has 14 amino acids. Trimming left V 3 bases short and J 0 bases short, with 8 bases between.

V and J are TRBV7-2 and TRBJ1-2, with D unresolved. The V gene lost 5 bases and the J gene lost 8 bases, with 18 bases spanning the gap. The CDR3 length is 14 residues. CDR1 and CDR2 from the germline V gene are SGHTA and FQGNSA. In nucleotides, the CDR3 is TGTGCCAGCAGCGAGTGGGGAGAAATGGGGGGCTACACCTTC. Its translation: CASSEWGEMGGYTF.